The 17 T cell receptor beta chains listed next were all sequenced from one sample in a study of blood T cell repertoires in COVID-19. The assay was immunoSEQ multiplex PCR, and TCRdb's table has in-frame clones only and misses some. The sample has 250,000 or so clones, roughly 86% seen once. The specimen sequenced was PBMCs or T cells enriched from blood (not recorded which). These receptors all come from a woman in her thirties with acute COVID-19.

The chain is built from TRBV19 and TRBJ2-1, with D perhaps TRBD2 (7 bases). From germline, CDR1 is LNHDA and CDR2 SQIVND (reference sequence). This CDR3 region has 16 residues. V was pared by 1 base and J by 4 bases, with 14 bases between. The CDR3 DNA reads TGTGCCAGTAGTATAGCCCCGGGGGGCGCGTACAATGAGCAGTTCTTC. Its protein product is CASSIAPGGAYNEQFF.

The chain is built from TRBV7-6 and TRBJ2-2; 7 bases align to TRBD1. The CDR3 loop spans 17 amino acids. V lost 2 bases and J lost 6; bases outside the gene matches: 12. Germline CDR1 is SGHVS and CDR2 is FNYEAQ. CDR3 loop: CASSLYTTGAMAGELFF. The DNA of the CDR3 is TGTGCCAGCAGCTTATACACCACAGGGGCTATGGCCGGGGAGCTGTTTTTT.

This clone occurred a few times. This sequence joins TRBV7-2 and TRBJ1-1, with D maybe TRBD1 (5 bases). The V end was cut by 1 base, the J end by 6 bases, with 9 bases between. The CDR3 totals 13 residues. Germline CDR1 reads SGHTA; CDR2 reads FQGNSA. Here the CDR3 reads CASSLGIGAEAFF. CDR3 in DNA: TGTGCCAGCAGCTTAGGAATAGGGGCTGAAGCTTTCTTT.

This clone appeared a single time. This chain connects TRBV11-3 to TRBJ2-7; the match to TRBD1 covers 7 bases. CDR1 and CDR2 from the germline V gene are SGHNT and YENEEA. The trim removed 5 bases at V and 4 bases at J, leaving 8 bases unmatched. CDR3 size: 14 residues. CDR3 bases: TGTGCCAGCAGCGTCCAGGGGGAGCAGTACGAGCAGTACTTC. This sequence encodes CASSVQGEQYEQYF.

This chain joins TRBV7-9 and TRBJ1-2; possible D gene TRBD1, 5 bases. Trimming left V 0 bases short and J 2 bases short, with 19 bases between. Looked up from germline, CDR1 is SEHNR and CDR2 is FQNEAQ (reference sequence). The CDR3 spans 18 residues. Written as DNA, the CDR3 is TGTGCCAGCAGCTTAGCCTCCCCAACCCAGGGAAGGAACTATGGCTACACCTTC. Protein product: CASSLASPTQGRNYGYTF.

CDR3 sequence reads: CASSFSQGALYYGYTF. The CDR3 DNA reads as TGTGCCAGCAGCTTCTCACAGGGGGCATTATACTATGGCTACACCTTC. The rearrangement links TRBV11-2 to TRBJ1-2, with 9 bases lining up with TRBD1. The V gene's germline CDR1 is SGHAT and CDR2 FQNNGV. The length of the CDR3 is 16 residues. The V and J ends lost 3 bases and 3 bases, in that order; junction bases with no gene match: 8.

The chain carries TRBV7-2 and TRBJ2-5, with TRBD2 identical over 12 bases. This CDR3 is built from 16 residues. The V segment lost 7 bases and the J segment 5 bases; nucleotides outside the gene matches: 11. Looked up from germline, CDR1 is SGHTA and CDR2 is FQGNSA. The CDR3 nucleotides read TGTGCCAGCACCATACTAGCGGGGGGTCGTTTGGAGACCCAGTACTTC. Its protein is CASTILAGGRLETQYF. The whole variable domain, remainder taken from reference TRBV7-2 and TRBJ2-5, is GAGVSQSPSNKVTEKGKDVELRCDPISGHTALYWYRQSLGQGLEFLIYFQGNSAPDKSGLPSDRFSAERTGGSVSTLTIQRTQQEDSAVYLCASTILAGGRLETQYFGPGTRLLVL.

The V and J genes are TRBV2 and TRBJ1-2; D not certain. CDR3 size: 11 residues. CDR1 is SNHLY, CDR2 FYNNEI, per germline. V dropped 6 bases and J dropped 4 bases, with 6 bases sitting between them. The CDR3, as DNA: TGTGCCAGCAGGGGCACCTATGGCTACACCTTC. This translates into CASRGTYGYTF.

The rearrangement links TRBV19 to TRBJ1-5; maybe TRBD1 (6 bases). Germline CDR1 is LNHDA and CDR2 is SQIVND (reference sequence). The V end was cut by 9 bases, the J end by 0 bases, with 15 bases between. The CDR3 is 15 amino acids. For the CDR3, the DNA is TGTGCCAGCAGCCACAGGGAGATTAGCAATCAGCCCCAGCATTTT. Amino acid sequence: CASSHREISNQPQHF.

This clone came up once. The gene calls are TRBV5-4 and TRBJ2-7; 11 nucleotides match TRBD2. V lost 5 bases and J lost 3; bases outside the gene matches: 16. This CDR3 region has 18 residues. Per the germline V gene, CDR1 is SGHNT and CDR2 is YYREEE (reference sequence). This CDR3 is CASSPGTSGQLSFYEQYF. The CDR3 coding sequence is TGTGCCAGCAGTCCGGGGACTAGCGGACAGCTAAGCTTCTACGAGCAGTACTTC.

The rearrangement uses TRBV10-1 and TRBJ1-1; D remains unclear. The CDR3 totals 12 residues. Germline loops: CDR1 WNHNN, CDR2 SYGVQD (reference sequence). V lost 4 bases to trimming and J lost 8 bases, with 11 bases between them. This CDR3 reads CASSGREEEAFF. CDR3 nucleotide sequence: TGCGCCAGCAGTGGGAGGGAGGAAGAAGCTTTCTTT.

V usage is TRBV10-3 and J usage is TRBJ2-3; 13 bases map to TRBD2. The CDR3 contains 19 residues. Germline values: CDR1 ENHRY, CDR2 SYGVKD. Trimming at V came to 4 bases and at J to 4 bases, leaving 14 bases not matched to a gene. The CDR3 spells CAISVTSGGTRTRADTQYF. The CDR3 DNA is TGTGCCATCAGTGTGACTAGCGGGGGGACTAGAACTCGCGCAGATACGCAGTATTTT.

V gene TRBV7-9 combines with J gene TRBJ1-3, with unresolved D. The CDR3 loop spans 15 amino acids. Trimming removed 5 bases at V and 4 bases at J, with 15 bases between. The V gene's germline CDR1 is SEHNR and CDR2 FQNEAQ (reference sequence). The CDR3 DNA reads TGTGCCAGCAGCCCAAACCCCACAATAGGAAACACCATATATTTT. It specifies CASSPNPTIGNTIYF. The variable domain in full, with the rest retrieved from reference TRBV7-9 and TRBJ1-3, is DTGVSQNPRHKITKRGQNVTFRCDPISEHNRLYWYRQTLGQGPEFLTYFQNEAQLEKSRLLSDRFSAERPKGSFSTLEIQRTEQGDSAMYLCASSPNPTIGNTIYFGEGSWLTVV.

The rearrangement uses TRBV7-9 and TRBJ1-2; D unresolved. CDR1 SEHNR and CDR2 FQNEAQ come from the germline V gene (reference sequence). This CDR3 is 13 amino acids long. V was trimmed by 10 bases and J by 8 bases, leaving 20 bases between them. The CDR3 nucleotides read TGTGCCACATTCAGGCCCGGGAGTATGGGCTACACCTTC. The encoded protein is CATFRPGSMGYTF.

This clone was picked up one time. The chain links TRBV3-1 (or the pseudogene TRBV3-2) to TRBJ2-5; TRBD2 is a possible D gene (6 bases). Between the trimmed V and J ends, which lost 0 bases and 1 base, there was a span of 9 bases. The CDR3 spans 15 residues. Looked up from germline, CDR1 is LGHDT and CDR2 is YNNKEL (reference sequence). For the CDR3, the DNA is TGTGCCAGCAGCCAAGAGGAGGGGTTCCAAGAGACCCAGTACTTC. Its protein is CASSQEEGFQETQYF.

The chain uses TRBV11-2 and TRBJ1-2; no clear D gene. There are 12 residues in the CDR3. The germline V gene has CDR1 SGHAT and CDR2 FQNNGV. The germline V and J ends were trimmed by 4 bases and 5 bases, with 8 bases remaining between them. CDR3 sequence: CASSSSDYGYTF. The CDR3, as DNA: TGTGCCAGCAGCTCCAGCGATTATGGCTACACCTTC.

The chain links TRBV2 to TRBJ2-3, with D possibly matching TRBD2 (6 bases). Germline CDR1 is SNHLY and CDR2 is FYNNEI. The V end lost 6 bases, the J end lost 0 bases, and 13 bases lay between the germline ends. The CDR3 length is 15 residues. Here the CDR3 reads CASRRLVTSTDTQYF. The CDR3 DNA sequence: TGTGCCAGCAGGAGACTAGTAACAAGCACAGATACGCAGTATTTT.